The 31 T cell receptor beta chains below were found in one sample sequenced in a study of T cell responses to AZD1222 COVID-19 vaccine. Here immunoSEQ multiplex PCR was the method, and the copy in TCRdb shows in-frame clones only, minus some. The table includes 160,000 or so clones, roughly nine tenths detected once. The specimen was peripheral blood, collected on day 0 of MenACWY control vaccination. These receptors all come from an adult in good health.

The V call is TRBV7-9, the J call TRBJ1-6, with TRBD1 identical over 7 bases. Germline V gene data show CDR1 as SEHNR and CDR2 as FQNEAQ (reference sequence). The CDR3 extends over 18 amino acids. After removal of 5 bases from V and 7 bases from J, the junction contained 17 bases not matched to a gene. The CDR3 is CASSPHRGTGERNSPLHF. CDR3 bases: TGTGCCAGCAGCCCCCACCGTGGAACAGGGGAGAGGAATTCACCCCTCCACTTT.

The chain uses TRBV5-6 and TRBJ2-1; weak D call: TRBD2 (6 bases). Trimming shortened V by 0 bases and J by 4 bases, and 11 bases separated the two germline ends. The CDR3 extends over 15 amino acids. CDR1 and CDR2 (germline): SGHDT, YYEEEE. CDR3 protein: CASSLGLEEYNEQFF. The CDR3 DNA reads TGTGCCAGCAGCTTGGGACTAGAAGAATACAATGAGCAGTTCTTC.

CDR3 in DNA: TGTGCCAGCAGCCAAGATCTTGACAGGGGAACCGGAAACACCATATATTTT. Amino acids: CASSQDLDRGTGNTIYF. The gene calls are TRBV4-2 and TRBJ1-3; 8 nucleotides align to TRBD1. Germline lookup yields CDR1 LGHNA and CDR2 YNFKEQ. There are 17 residues in the CDR3. Trimming took 0 bases from V and 4 from J; bases not matched to a gene: 8.

The genes are TRBV6-2 or TRBV6-3 and TRBJ1-5; 9 positions agree with TRBD1. The trim removed 5 bases at V and 7 bases at J, leaving 6 bases unmatched. The CDR3 runs to 14 residues. Germline V gene data show CDR1 as MNHEY and CDR2 as SVGEGT. The CDR3, as DNA: TGTGCCAGCAGTCCGAGACAGGGGGGACAGCCCCAGCATTTT. Protein sequence: CASSPRQGGQPQHF.

The chain is built from TRBV7-6 and TRBJ2-2; D gene uncertain. Trimming cost V 5 bases and J 6 bases, with 19 bases left between them. Germline CDR1 and CDR2: SGHVS and FNYEAQ. The CDR3 is made up of 16 amino acids. CDR3 residues: CASSRPSLPAPGELFF. The CDR3 DNA is TGTGCCAGCAGCCGCCCTTCCTTGCCCGCACCCGGGGAGCTGTTTTTT. The entire variable domain, with the rest obtained from reference TRBV7-6 and TRBJ2-2, is as follows: GAGVSQSPRYKVTKRGQDVALRCDPISGHVSLYWYRQALGQGPEFLTYFNYEAQQDKSGLPNDRFSAERPEGSISTLTIQRTEQRDSAMYRCASSRPSLPAPGELFFGEGSRLTVL.

J is TRBJ1-2 and V is TRBV19; D remains unclear. The germline CDR1 and CDR2 sequences are LNHDA and SQIVND (reference sequence). There are 13 residues in the CDR3. V was pared by 3 bases and J by 6 bases, with 11 bases between. For the CDR3, the DNA is TGTGCCAGTAGTATCGATTTCTTGGATGGCTACACCTTC. Residues: CASSIDFLDGYTF. Looking up the rest from reference TRBV19 and TRBJ1-2 gives the full variable domain: DGGITQSPKYLFRKEGQNVTLSCEQNLNHDAMYWYRQDPGQGLRLIYYSQIVNDFQKGDIAEGYSVSREKKESFPLTVTSAQKNPTAFYLCASSIDFLDGYTFGSGTRLTVV.

This chain links TRBV7-9 with TRBJ2-2, with D perhaps given as TRBD1 or TRBD2 (5 bases each). Germline CDR1 and CDR2: SEHNR and FQNEAQ (reference sequence). The CDR3 length is 18 residues. V lost 1 base to trimming and J lost 2 bases, with 17 bases between them. CDR3 coding DNA: TGTGCCAGCAGCTTAGACCCGGGGCAGGGATCTAACACCGGGGAGCTGTTTTTT. Translated, it gives CASSLDPGQGSNTGELFF.

The rearrangement links TRBV15 to TRBJ1-6; D call uncertain. The CDR3 has 11 residues. Germline CDR1 LNHNV, CDR2 YYDKDF (reference sequence). The V end lost 3 bases, the J end lost 6 bases, and 0 bases lay between the germline ends. This CDR3 is CATSSNSPLHF. DNA of the CDR3: TGTGCCACCAGCAGTAATTCACCCCTCCACTTT.

The chain recombines TRBV7-9 with TRBJ1-2, with D maybe TRBD1 (6 bases). The germline gives CDR1 SEHNR, CDR2 FQNEAQ (reference sequence). This CDR3 has 13 residues. The V gene lost 4 bases and the J gene lost 8 bases, with 14 bases spanning the gap. This CDR3 is CASSYRSGEGYTF. The CDR3 coding sequence is TGTGCCAGCAGCTATAGATCAGGGGAAGGCTACACCTTC.

The chain uses TRBV19 and TRBJ1-3; 10 positions match TRBD1. The germline V gene has CDR1 LNHDA and CDR2 SQIVND (reference sequence). Germline trimming cut 5 bases from V and 3 bases from J; bases unmatched to any gene: 10. The CDR3 totals 17 residues. CDR3 in DNA: TGTGCCAGTAGTTCCACCGGGACAGGGGCGTATGGAAACACCATATATTTT. Translating gives CASSSTGTGAYGNTIYF.

V and J are TRBV5-8 and TRBJ1-2; D is ambiguous. The germline gives CDR1 SGHTS, CDR2 YDEGEE. Trimming removed 0 bases from V and 5 bases from J, with 11 bases in between. This CDR3 is 14 amino acids long. DNA of the CDR3: TGTGCCAGCAGCTTGGTAGGCCTGACTTATGGCTACACCTTC. This sequence encodes CASSLVGLTYGYTF. The full variable domain, with the rest looked up from reference TRBV5-8 and TRBJ1-2, is EAGVTQSPTHLIKTRGQQATLRCSPISGHTSVYWYQQALGLGLQFLLWYDEGEERNRGNFPPRFSGRQFPNYSSELNVNALELEDSALYLCASSLVGLTYGYTFGSGTRLTVV.

This clone was counted a single time. The chain links TRBV2 to TRBJ2-3, with 8 bases matching TRBD2. Trimming took 3 bases from V and 4 from J; bases not matched to a gene: 3. The V gene's germline CDR1 is SNHLY and CDR2 FYNNEI. The CDR3 is made up of 14 amino acids. The CDR3 region has the DNA TGTGCCAGCAGTGAGGGACTAGTTGCAGATACGCAGTATTTT. Translation: CASSEGLVADTQYF.

The chain carries TRBV30 and TRBJ2-7, with 11 bases that match TRBD1. The germline gives CDR1 GTSNPN, CDR2 SVGIG (reference sequence). CDR3 length: 13 residues. J lost 4 bases, V lost 4 bases, and 3 bases had no gene match. This CDR3 is CAWTGQGAYEQYF. The CDR3 region has the DNA TGTGCCTGGACCGGACAGGGGGCGTACGAGCAGTACTTC.

The CDR3 spells CASSLRLRELSGNTIYF. The DNA for the CDR3 is TGCGCCAGCAGCTTACGGTTGCGGGAGTTGTCAGGAAACACCATATATTTT. The chain combines TRBV5-1 with TRBJ1-3; D unresolved. Germline assignment: CDR1 SGHRS and CDR2 YFSETQ. Trimming left V 2 bases short and J 4 bases short, with 19 bases between. The CDR3 is 17 residues long.

This clone has only one observation. V gene TRBV7-9 combines with J gene TRBJ2-2, with D perhaps TRBD2 (5 bases). CDR3 size: 16 residues. V gave up 2 bases and J gave up 5 bases, with 15 bases separating them. The germline V gene encodes CDR1 SEHNR and CDR2 FQNEAQ (reference sequence). CDR3 in DNA: TGTGCCAGCAGCTTAAAGAGGGTGTCAGAAACCGGGGAGCTGTTTTTT. It specifies CASSLKRVSETGELFF.

The chain joins TRBV3-1 (or the pseudogene TRBV3-2) to TRBJ1-3, with unresolved D. Germline V gene data show CDR1 as LGHDT and CDR2 as YNNKEL (reference sequence). The CDR3 totals 12 residues. With 6 bases removed from V and 3 bases from J, the gap between germline ends came to 6 bases. The CDR3 DNA reads TGTGCCAGCAGTACGGTTGGAAACACCATATATTTT. Translating gives CASSTVGNTIYF.

The gene calls are TRBV5-1 and TRBJ2-1; D may be TRBD1 (5 bases). Germline V gene sequence: CDR1 SGHRS, CDR2 YFSETQ. Trimming cost V 1 base and J 5 bases, with 10 bases left between them. The CDR3 is made up of 14 amino acids. The CDR3, as DNA: TGCGCCAGCAGCTTGAGACAGTCTGACAATGAGCAGTTCTTC. This sequence encodes CASSLRQSDNEQFF.

This clone was picked up one time. The rearrangement uses TRBV9 and TRBJ1-6; D unresolved. This CDR3 is built from 17 residues. V dropped 0 bases and J dropped 0 bases, with 10 bases sitting between them. Germline assignment: CDR1 SGDLS and CDR2 YYNGEE. CDR3 region: CASSVASGSSYNSPLHF. CDR3 DNA sequence: TGTGCCAGCAGCGTAGCTTCGGGGAGCTCCTATAATTCACCCCTCCACTTT.

The V and J genes are TRBV24-1 and TRBJ1-5; D ambiguous. The V and J ends lost 5 bases and 2 bases respectively, with 9 bases between them. Germline values: CDR1 KGHDR, CDR2 SFDVKD. This CDR3 region has 14 residues. CDR3 DNA: TGTGCCACCAGTGGGGAAGGCGGCAATCAGCCCCAGCATTTT. It codes for CATSGEGGNQPQHF.

Remarks on this clone: Relative to the germline gene, one junction end is altered; a read error may explain this. This rearrangement joins TRBV6-4 to TRBJ2-2, with D perhaps TRBD2 (5 bases). Germline values: CDR1 MRHNA, CDR2 SNTAGT. The CDR3 runs 15 residues. DNA for the CDR3: TGTGCCAGCAGTGACTCTGTAAGGAACACCGGGAAGCTGTTTTTT. Translation: CASSDSVRNTGKLFF.

The chain uses TRBV3-1 (or the pseudogene TRBV3-2) and TRBJ1-1, with a possible D match to TRBD1 (5 bases). The germline V gene has CDR1 LGHDT and CDR2 YNNKEL (reference sequence). This CDR3 region has 15 residues. The V gene lost 5 bases and the J gene lost 3 bases, with 16 bases spanning the gap. CDR3 residues: CASSVHILGDTEAFF. In DNA, the CDR3 is TGTGCCAGCAGCGTCCACATCTTAGGGGACACTGAAGCTTTCTTT.

This clone is a singleton in its sample. Germline is not matched at one junction end, which may reflect a read error. This chain uses TRBV19 with TRBJ2-2, with unresolved D. Germline lookup yields CDR1 LNHDA and CDR2 SQIVND (reference sequence). This CDR3 has 15 residues. CDR3 sequence reads: CASSIDPFNTGELFF. CDR3 nucleotide sequence: TGTGCCAGCAGTATAGACCCTTTCAACACCGGGGAGCTGTTTTTT.

The chain links TRBV5-1 to TRBJ1-5, with a weak D call TRBD1 (6 bases). The V gene's germline CDR1 is SGHRS and CDR2 YFSETQ. Trimming stripped 5 bases from V and 3 bases from J, with 15 bases between. There are 15 residues in the CDR3. The CDR3, as DNA: TGCGCCAGCAGTGTAGAGGGGGTGTCCAATCAGCCCCAGCATTTT. This translates into CASSVEGVSNQPQHF.

This sequence joins TRBV20-1 and TRBJ2-5; D is unclear. V lost 1 base to trimming and J lost 5 bases, with 5 bases between them. CDR1 DFQATT and CDR2 SNEGSKA come from the germline V gene (reference sequence). The CDR3 spans 11 residues. CDR3 DNA sequence: TGCAGTGCTAGAGTTTGGGAGACCCAGTACTTC. Protein product: CSARVWETQYF.

V gene TRBV2 combines with J gene TRBJ2-7; 7 positions agree with TRBD2. Germline CDR1 reads SNHLY; CDR2 reads FYNNEI. V dropped 8 bases and J dropped 4; count of bases not matched to a gene: 8. CDR3 size: 13 residues. This chain's CDR3 is CASDRGSGYEQYF. Written as DNA, the CDR3 is TGTGCCAGCGACCGCGGGAGTGGGTACGAGCAGTACTTC.

This rearrangement joins TRBV7-9 to TRBJ1-1; weak D call: TRBD1 (5 bases). The V and J ends lost 1 base and 3 bases respectively, with 12 bases between them. The CDR3 length is 15 residues. Germline V gives CDR1 SEHNR, CDR2 FQNEAQ (reference sequence). The CDR3 bases are TGTGCCAGCAGCTTAGGCCAGGGAGAGGACACTGAAGCTTTCTTT. Translation: CASSLGQGEDTEAFF.

The gene calls are TRBV4-2 and TRBJ1-5; D gene ambiguous. CDR1 is LGHNA and CDR2 is YNFKEQ in the germline V gene. This CDR3 has 14 residues. With 1 base removed from V and 4 bases from J, the gap between germline ends came to 8 bases. CDR3 amino acids: CASSQAGRNQPQHF. CDR3 DNA: TGTGCCAGCAGCCAAGCCGGACGGAATCAGCCCCAGCATTTT.

This clone occurred once. The chain carries TRBV7-2 and TRBJ1-5; 8 bases are a match to TRBD1. Germline V CDR1 and CDR2: SGHTA, FQGNSA. V shed 5 bases and J 6 bases; nucleotides not matched to a gene: 12. The CDR3 loop spans 16 amino acids. CDR3 region: CASSLRTGREGQPQHF. Here the CDR3 DNA reads TGTGCCAGCAGCCTTCGGACAGGGAGGGAAGGTCAGCCCCAGCATTTT.

The J gene is TRBJ1-1, the V gene TRBV29-1, with a tentative D call TRBD1 (6 bases). The V and J ends lost 4 bases and 3 bases respectively, with 12 bases between them. This CDR3 has 13 residues. The germline CDR1 and CDR2 sequences are SQVTM and ANQGSEA. The CDR3 loop is CSVARQDDTEAFF. The CDR3 DNA sequence: TGCAGCGTTGCTAGACAGGATGACACTGAAGCTTTCTTT.

The V and J genes are TRBV19 and TRBJ1-3; TRBD1 might be the D (5 bases). V shed 0 bases and J shed 0 bases, with 12 bases lying between them. Germline assignment: CDR1 LNHDA and CDR2 SQIVND (reference sequence). CDR3 length equals 17 residues. The CDR3 DNA sequence: TGTGCCAGTAGTATAGATCGACAGTTCCACTCTGGAAACACCATATATTTT. Translation gives CASSIDRQFHSGNTIYF.

This chain connects TRBV28 to TRBJ1-5; D might be TRBD1 (6 bases). The germline V and J ends were trimmed by 5 bases and 2 bases, with 16 bases remaining between them. Germline assignment: CDR1 MDHEN and CDR2 SYDVKM. The CDR3 loop spans 16 amino acids. The CDR3 region is CASSPEQGHGNQPQHF. CDR3 DNA sequence: TGTGCCAGCAGTCCGGAACAGGGACATGGCAATCAGCCCCAGCATTTT.